Listed below are T cell receptor beta chains from one sample, sequenced in a study of CD8+ T cells in alopecia areata. Profiling relied on immunoSEQ multiplex PCR, and the TCRdb table lists in-frame clones only, not all of them. The data show some 110,000 clones, more than 30% seen once. The sample taken for sequencing was CD4+ T cells sorted from blood. These receptors were taken from a human donor with alopecia areata. The CDR3 runs from the conserved cysteine through the conserved F or W. D genes are given only for firm matches. Rows may omit the clone size; those that give it use once, few, many or a size class.

D gene: NA
V gene: TRBV29-1
J gene: TRBJ1-5
clone size: few
CDR3 DNA: TGCAGCGTTGGGGAAAGGGTGCGGGAGCCCCAGCATTTT
CDR3 protein: CSVGERVREPQHF

D gene: NA
V gene: TRBV6-6
J gene: TRBJ1-1
clone size: few
CDR3 DNA: TGTGCCAGCAGTGGCCAGTCAGCAGAAGCTTTCTTT
CDR3 protein: CASSGQSAEAFF

D gene: NA
V gene: TRBV4-3
J gene: TRBJ2-3
clone size: few
CDR3 DNA: TGCGCCAGCAGCCAAGATCAGGGGTGGCGGGGGCCCTCCACAGATACGCAGTATTTT
CDR3 protein: CASSQDQGWRGPSTDTQYF

D gene: NA
V gene: TRBV4-1
J gene: TRBJ1-2
clone size: NA
CDR3 DNA: TGCGCCAGCAGCCTAATGGGACTTTCCGGAGGTGGCTACACCTTC
CDR3 protein: CASSLMGLSGGGYTF

D gene: TRBD1
V gene: TRBV23-1
J gene: TRBJ1-3
clone size: NA
CDR3 DNA: TGCGCCAGCAGCCAGACAGGGAGAGGAAACACCATATATTTT
CDR3 protein: CASSQTGRGNTIYF

D gene: TRBD1
V gene: TRBV7-3
J gene: TRBJ2-5
clone size: NA
CDR3 DNA: TGTGCCAGCAGCTCAACAGGGGGCGTGGCTGAGACCCAGTACTTC
CDR3 protein: CASSSTGGVAETQYF

D gene: NA
V gene: TRBV7-9
J gene: TRBJ2-2
clone size: NA
CDR3 DNA: TGTGCCCTTGTAGCGAATTTCACCGGGGAGCTGTTTTTT
CDR3 protein: CALVANFTGELFF

D gene: NA
V gene: TRBV29-1
J gene: TRBJ2-1
clone size: NA
CDR3 DNA: TGCAGCGTCGCTACTAGCCCCCCCTACAATGAGCAGTTCTTC
CDR3 protein: CSVATSPPYNEQFF

D gene: NA
V gene: TRBV7-9
J gene: TRBJ1-2
clone size: few
CDR3 DNA: TGTGCCAGCAGCTTATCCAGGATGCCTAACTATGGCTACACCTTC
CDR3 protein: CASSLSRMPNYGYTF

D gene: NA
V gene: TRBV29-1
J gene: TRBJ2-7
clone size: few
CDR3 DNA: TGCAGCGTTGGGACAGCCGGGCGGGCCTACGAGCAGTACTTC
CDR3 protein: CSVGTAGRAYEQYF

D gene: NA
V gene: TRBV30
J gene: TRBJ2-1
clone size: few
CDR3 DNA: TGTGCCTGGAGCACCGGACTTTACAATGAGCAGTTCTTC
CDR3 protein: CAWSTGLYNEQFF

D gene: NA
V gene: TRBV19
J gene: TRBJ1-2
clone size: few
CDR3 DNA: TGTGCCAGTAGTTCATACGAGGTGGCGAGGACCTATGGCTACACCTTC
CDR3 protein: CASSSYEVARTYGYTF

D gene: TRBD1
V gene: TRBV29-1
J gene: TRBJ2-3
clone size: few
CDR3 DNA: TGCAGCGTTGATCAGGCGGACAGGGGAGATACGCAGTATTTT
CDR3 protein: CSVDQADRGDTQYF

D gene: TRBD1
V gene: TRBV2
J gene: TRBJ2-3
clone size: few
CDR3 DNA: TGTGCCAGCAAACAGGGGACAGATACGCAGTATTTT
CDR3 protein: CASKQGTDTQYF

D gene: TRBD1
V gene: TRBV19
J gene: TRBJ2-7
clone size: NA
CDR3 DNA: TGTGCCAGTAGTAGCACTGGACAGGGCCGCTACGAGCAGTACTTC
CDR3 protein: CASSSTGQGRYEQYF

D gene: NA
V gene: TRBV5-1
J gene: TRBJ1-1
clone size: NA
CDR3 DNA: TGCGCCAGCAGCTGGAACAGGGAGGAAGTTTTGACTGAAGCTTTCTTT
CDR3 protein: CASSWNREEVLTEAFF